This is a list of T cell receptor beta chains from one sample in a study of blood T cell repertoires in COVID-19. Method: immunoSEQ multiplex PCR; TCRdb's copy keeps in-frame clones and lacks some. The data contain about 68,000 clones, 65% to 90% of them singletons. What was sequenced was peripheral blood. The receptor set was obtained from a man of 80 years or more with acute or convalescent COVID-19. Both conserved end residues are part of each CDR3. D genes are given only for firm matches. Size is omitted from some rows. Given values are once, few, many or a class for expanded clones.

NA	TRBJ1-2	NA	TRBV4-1	CASSQFTGINYGYTF	TGCGCCAGCAGCCAATTTACCGGGATAAACTATGGCTACACCTTC
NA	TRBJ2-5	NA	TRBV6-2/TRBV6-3	CASSRTGTRTGETQYF	TGTGCCAGCAGTAGAACCGGGACTCGGACCGGCGAGACCCAGTACTTC
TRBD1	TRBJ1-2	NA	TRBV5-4	CASSWMKGAYGYTF	TGTGCCAGCAGCTGGATGAAGGGGGCATACGGCTACACCTTC
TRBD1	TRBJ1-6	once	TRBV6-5	CASRAQGNNSPLHF	TGTGCCAGCAGGGCACAGGGGAACAATTCACCCCTCCACTTT
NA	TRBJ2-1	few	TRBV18	CASSLLGGDEQFF	TGTGCCAGCTCACTTCTTGGAGGCGATGAGCAGTTCTTC
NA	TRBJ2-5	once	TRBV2	CASTFEGVVGETQYF	TGTGCCAGCACTTTCGAGGGGGTGGTCGGAGAGACCCAGTACTTC
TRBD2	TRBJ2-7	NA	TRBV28	CAGGGVYEQYF	TGTGCCGGCGGGGGGGTCTACGAGCAGTACTTC
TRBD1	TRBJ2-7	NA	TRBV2	CASLKSGQGSYEQYF	TGTGCCAGCCTCAAATCGGGACAGGGTTCCTACGAGCAGTACTTC
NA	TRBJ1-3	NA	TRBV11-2	CASSSSTGNTIYF	TGTGCCAGCAGCTCCTCTACTGGAAACACCATATATTTT
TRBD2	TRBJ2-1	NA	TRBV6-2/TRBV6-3	CASSYVGLAGASYNEQFF	TGTGCCAGCAGTTACGTTGGACTAGCGGGAGCATCCTACAATGAGCAGTTCTTC
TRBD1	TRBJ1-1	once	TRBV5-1	CASSYGTGPNTEAFF	TGCGCCAGCAGCTACGGGACAGGCCCGAACACTGAAGCTTTCTTT
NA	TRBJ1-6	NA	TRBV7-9	CASSLGQGFYNSPLHF	TGTGCCAGCAGCTTAGGGCAGGGCTTCTATAATTCACCCCTCCACTTT
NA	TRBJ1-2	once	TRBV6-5	CASSYSKRDYGYTF	TGTGCCAGCAGTTACTCGAAACGGGACTATGGCTACACCTTC
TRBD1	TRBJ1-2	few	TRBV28	CASSATGQGLYGYTF	TGTGCCAGCAGCGCCACGGGACAGGGACTCTATGGCTACACCTTC
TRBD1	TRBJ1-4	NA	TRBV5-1	CASRGDSPNEKLFF	TGCGCCAGCAGGGGGGACAGTCCTAATGAAAAACTGTTTTTT
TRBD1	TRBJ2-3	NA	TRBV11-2	CASSFGTDTSTDTQYF	TGTGCCAGCAGCTTTGGGACAGACACTAGCACAGATACGCAGTATTTT
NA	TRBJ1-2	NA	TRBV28	CASRPVGANYGYTF	TGTGCCAGCAGACCAGTCGGGGCTAACTATGGCTACACCTTC
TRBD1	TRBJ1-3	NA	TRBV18	CASSLGQESGNTIYF	TGTGCCAGCTCACTAGGACAGGAATCTGGAAACACCATATATTTT
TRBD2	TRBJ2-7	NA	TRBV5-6	CASSLGLAGSYEQYF	TGTGCCAGCAGCTTGGGACTAGCGGGGAGTTACGAGCAGTACTTC
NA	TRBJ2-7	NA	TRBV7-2	CASGQQGYEQYF	TGTGCCAGCGGCCAACAGGGCTACGAGCAGTACTTC
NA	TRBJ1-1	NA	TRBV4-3	CASSQHRDTEAFF	TGCGCCAGCAGCCAACACAGGGACACTGAAGCTTTCTTT
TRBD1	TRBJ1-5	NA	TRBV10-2	CASGDRARNQPQHF	TGCGCCAGCGGGGACAGGGCTAGGAATCAGCCCCAGCATTTT
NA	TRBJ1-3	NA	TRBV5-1	CASSLVGALGNTIYF	TGCGCCAGCAGCTTGGTTGGGGCTCTGGGAAACACCATATATTTT
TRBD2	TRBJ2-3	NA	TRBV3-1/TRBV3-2	CASSHLRGSGGVDTQYF	TGTGCCAGCAGCCACCTCCGCGGTAGCGGGGGTGTAGATACGCAGTATTTT
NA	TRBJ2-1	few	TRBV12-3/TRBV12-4	CASSLGQLQFF	TGTGCCAGCAGTTTAGGACAGTTGCAGTTCTTC
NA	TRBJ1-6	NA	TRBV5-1	CASSLGIDRPYNSPLHF	TGCGCCAGCAGCTTGGGGATCGACAGACCCTATAATTCACCCCTCCACTTT
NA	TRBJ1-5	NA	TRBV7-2	CASSLAVRGQNQPQHF	TGTGCCAGCAGCTTGGCGGTTAGGGGTCAGAATCAGCCCCAGCATTTT
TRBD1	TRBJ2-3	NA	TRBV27	CASSLHGTGGSDTQYF	TGTGCCAGCAGTTTACACGGAACAGGGGGATCAGATACGCAGTATTTT
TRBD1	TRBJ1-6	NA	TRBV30	CAWTVDRGPNSPLHF	TGTGCCTGGACTGTAGACAGGGGACCTAATTCACCCCTCCACTTT
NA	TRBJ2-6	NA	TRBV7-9	CASSLRSGANVLTF	TGTGCCAGCAGCTTACGCTCTGGGGCCAACGTCCTGACTTTC
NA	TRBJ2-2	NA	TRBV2	CASTPAVNTGELFF	TGTGCCAGCACCCCGGCGGTGAACACCGGGGAGCTGTTTTTT
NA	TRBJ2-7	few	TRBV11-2	CASSLGPVSYEQYF	TGTGCCAGCAGCTTAGGCCCAGTATCGTACGAGCAGTACTTC
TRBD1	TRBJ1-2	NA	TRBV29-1	CSVQGGQEIYGYTF	TGCAGCGTTCAAGGGGGACAGGAAATTTATGGCTACACCTTC